The next 26 T cell receptor beta chains were all read from a single sample in a study of cytomegalovirus exposure and HLA in healthy donors. PCR amplification relied on 60 Vbeta primers (plus 13 Jbeta primers). Measured with immunoSEQ multiplex PCR; TCRdb has only the in-frame clones, and not every one. The sample lists about 110,000 clones; nearly 80% were seen once. The sample was PBMCs. These receptor sequences come from a woman aged 25 to 45 in good health and CMV-seronegative.

V and J are TRBV28 and TRBJ1-6; D perhaps matches TRBD1 (6 bases). The CDR3 sequence is 15 residues long. V was clipped by 5 bases and J by 1 base, with 9 bases between them. Germline CDR1 is MDHEN and CDR2 is SYDVKM. CDR3 sequence (DNA): TGTGCCAGCAGTATCAGGGGTTCCTATAATTCACCCCTCCACTTT. The encoded protein is CASSIRGSYNSPLHF.

The V call is TRBV9, the J call TRBJ2-3, with TRBD2 matching over 7 bases. Germline V gene lookup returns CDR1 SGDLS and CDR2 YYNGEE. The CDR3 has 15 amino acids. V shed 2 bases, J shed 5 bases, and the junction held 8 bases outside the gene matches. The CDR3 DNA reads TGTGCCAGCAGCGTCGCAGCGGGATTGGAAGATACGCAGTATTTT. Translation: CASSVAAGLEDTQYF.

CDR3: CASSWTESYEQYF. The CDR3, as DNA: TGTGCCAGCAGCTGGACAGAATCCTACGAGCAGTACTTC. This chain connects TRBV6-5 to TRBJ2-7; D might be TRBD1 (6 bases). From germline, CDR1 is MNHEY and CDR2 SVGAGI. Trimming took off 6 bases at V and 1 base at J, with 10 bases between the two ends. This CDR3 is 13 amino acids long.

This chain connects TRBV25-1 to TRBJ1-2; D gene unclear. V was cut by 3 bases and J by 4 bases, with 12 bases left in between. CDR1 is MGHDK, CDR2 SYGVNS, per germline. The CDR3 has 14 amino acids. The CDR3: CASSEAGSAYGYTF. In DNA form, the CDR3 reads TGTGCCAGCAGTGAGGCGGGCTCGGCCTATGGCTACACCTTC.

The V call is TRBV13, the J call TRBJ2-1; 8 bases map to TRBD2. CDR1 PRHDT and CDR2 FYEKMQ come from the germline V gene (reference sequence). The CDR3 sequence is 15 residues long. The trim removed 5 bases at V and 8 bases at J, leaving 11 bases unmatched. The CDR3 protein is CASSAEAGAIDEQFF. The CDR3 DNA is TGTGCCAGCAGCGCGGAAGCGGGAGCCATCGATGAGCAGTTCTTC.

The chain is built from TRBV28 and TRBJ1-1; 10 bases are shared with TRBD1. The length of the CDR3 is 15 residues. Trimming took 7 bases from V and 5 from J; bases not matched to a gene: 10. Germline assignment: CDR1 MDHEN and CDR2 SYDVKM. CDR3 DNA sequence: TGTGCCAGCACCATATTGGGGACAGGGGAAACTGAAGCTTTCTTT. This sequence encodes CASTILGTGETEAFF.

The chain links TRBV7-9 to TRBJ1-1; tentatively, D is TRBD1 (5 bases). The germline V gene encodes CDR1 SEHNR and CDR2 FQNEAQ (reference sequence). CDR3 size: 15 residues. V was clipped by 0 bases and J by 5 bases, with 13 bases between them. CDR3 sequence reads: CASSLAPRGGTEAFF. For the CDR3, the DNA is TGTGCCAGCAGCTTAGCGCCGAGGGGAGGGACTGAAGCTTTCTTT.

The rearrangement joins TRBV6-5 to TRBJ1-5; 8 bases are shared with TRBD1. Germline V gene data show CDR1 as MNHEY and CDR2 as SVGAGI. V was pared by 6 bases and J by 6 bases, with 10 bases of the junction left unmatched. The CDR3 loop spans 15 amino acids. The DNA for the CDR3 is TGTGCCAGCAGACGTTCAACAGGGGGGGGTCAGCCCCAGCATTTT. Its protein is CASRRSTGGGQPQHF.

This clone has just a few counts. The rearrangement joins TRBV2 to TRBJ2-3, with 10 bases matching TRBD2. The CDR3 consists of 16 residues. In germline, CDR1 is SNHLY, CDR2 FYNNEI. V lost 6 bases and J lost 6; bases outside the gene matches: 12. The CDR3 sequence: CASRREREGRLDTQYF. The CDR3 DNA is TGTGCCAGCAGAAGGGAGCGGGAGGGCCGGTTGGATACGCAGTATTTT.

This chain connects TRBV12-5 to TRBJ1-5; 12 nucleotides line up with TRBD1. J was trimmed by 0 bases and V by 7 bases; bases with no gene match: 16. The CDR3 loop spans 20 amino acids. The germline gives CDR1 LGHNT, CDR2 FRNRAP. The CDR3 sequence is CASAPVPGQGAPDSNQPQHF. The DNA for the CDR3 is TGTGCTAGTGCCCCGGTACCGGGACAGGGGGCCCCCGATAGCAATCAGCCCCAGCATTTT. The full variable domain, in which reference TRBV12-5 and TRBJ1-5 provide the parts outside the CDR3, is DARVTQTPRHKVTEMGQEVTMRCQPILGHNTVFWYRQTMMQGLELLAYFRNRAPLDDSGMPKDRFSAEMPDATLATLKIQPSEPRDSAVYFCASAPVPGQGAPDSNQPQHFGDGTRLSIL.

The chain joins TRBV11-1 to TRBJ2-1, with 7 bases identical to TRBD2. The V and J ends lost 5 bases and 3 bases, in that order; junction bases with no gene match: 7. Per germline, CDR1 SGHAT and CDR2 FQDESV (reference sequence). The CDR3 loop spans 15 amino acids. CDR3 amino acids: CASSPLAEIYNEQFF. DNA of the CDR3: TGTGCCAGCAGCCCCCTAGCGGAGATCTACAATGAGCAGTTCTTC.

This clone was detected a few times. The same CDR3 can be traced to other DNA sequences in this sample. The chain is built from TRBV5-1 and TRBJ2-2; TRBD1 is a possible D gene (6 bases). CDR1 is SGHRS, CDR2 YFSETQ, per germline. V lost 4 bases and J 5 bases, leaving 9 bases between the germline ends. The CDR3 length is 13 residues. CDR3 amino acids: CASSPGVTGELFF. Written as DNA, the CDR3 is TGCGCCAGCAGCCCAGGGGTTACCGGGGAGCTGTTTTTT.

The rearrangement uses TRBV7-9 and TRBJ1-2, with D unresolved. The V and J ends lost 1 base and 4 bases respectively, with 7 bases between them. The CDR3 is made up of 13 amino acids. Germline V gene data show CDR1 as SEHNR and CDR2 as FQNEAQ (reference sequence). The CDR3 nucleotides read TGTGCCAGCAGCTTAGGGTCTAGCTATGGCTACACCTTC. It specifies CASSLGSSYGYTF.

The V and J genes are TRBV6-5 and TRBJ2-5, with D possibly being TRBD2 (6 bases). The CDR3 is 15 amino acids. V lost 1 base, J lost 4 bases, and 13 bases lay in between. The germline CDR1 and CDR2 sequences are MNHEY and SVGAGI. The CDR3 sequence: CASSYFSNGGETQYF. In nucleotides, the CDR3 is TGTGCCAGCAGTTACTTTTCTAACGGGGGAGAGACCCAGTACTTC.

The chain combines TRBV5-4 with TRBJ2-1, with 7 positions matching TRBD1. CDR3 length equals 16 residues. After removal of 1 base from V and 5 bases from J, the junction contained 9 bases not matched to a gene. CDR1 SGHNT and CDR2 YYREEE come from the germline V gene (reference sequence). The CDR3 bases are TGTGCCAGCAGCTTGTACGTGACAGGGTATGACAATGAGCAGTTCTTC. It specifies CASSLYVTGYDNEQFF. Variable domain in full (rest from reference TRBV5-4 and TRBJ2-1): ETGVTQSPTHLIKTRGQQVTLRCSSQSGHNTVSWYQQALGQGPQFIFQYYREEENGRGNFPPRFSGLQFPNYSSELNVNALELDDSALYLCASSLYVTGYDNEQFFGPGTRLTVL.

The DNA of the CDR3 is TGTGCCAGCAGTTCCCAAGACTCTCCAACTAATGAAAAACTGTTTTTT. This encodes CASSSQDSPTNEKLFF. This chain links TRBV6-6 with TRBJ1-4; unclear D gene. V gave up 4 bases and J gave up 0 bases, with 12 bases separating them. The CDR3 loop spans 16 amino acids. The germline gives CDR1 MNHNY, CDR2 SVGAGI (reference sequence).

The genes are TRBV5-1 and TRBJ2-5; a weak D match, TRBD2 (7 bases). Germline loops: CDR1 SGHRS, CDR2 YFSETQ. The CDR3 is 13 residues long. V lost 4 bases to trimming and J lost 5 bases, with 12 bases between them. The DNA for the CDR3 is TGCGCCAGCAGCCCGACGGGGGGCGAGACCCAGTACTTC. It encodes CASSPTGGETQYF.

This clone is a singleton in its sample. The chain uses TRBV7-6 and TRBJ1-2; a weak D match, TRBD1 (5 bases). CDR1 and CDR2 from the germline V gene are SGHVS and FNYEAQ. The CDR3 spans 13 residues. With 6 bases removed from V and 5 bases from J, the gap between germline ends came to 13 bases. In nucleotides, the CDR3 is TGTGCCAGCAGTTTCCAGGGTCTGTATGGCTACACCTTC. Its translation: CASSFQGLYGYTF. Filled out from reference TRBV7-6 and TRBJ1-2, the complete variable domain reads GAGVSQSPRYKVTKRGQDVALRCDPISGHVSLYWYRQALGQGPEFLTYFNYEAQQDKSGLPNDRFSAERPEGSISTLTIQRTEQRDSAMYRCASSFQGLYGYTFGSGTRLTVV.

The V gene is TRBV30, the J gene TRBJ2-2; 9 nucleotides line up with TRBD1. The V segment lost 3 bases and the J segment 6 bases; nucleotides outside the gene matches: 11. CDR1 and CDR2 from the germline V gene are GTSNPN and SVGIG (reference sequence). This CDR3 contains 16 residues. The CDR3 DNA follows: TGTGCCTGGAGATTAGCATGGACAGGGGCGGCCGGGGAGCTGTTTTTT. It encodes CAWRLAWTGAAGELFF.

This chain connects TRBV14 to TRBJ2-2; the match to TRBD1 covers 7 bases. Germline V lookup: CDR1 SGHDN, CDR2 FVKESK. The J segment lost 7 bases and the V segment lost 0 bases, leaving 2 bases of the junction unmatched. The CDR3 is 14 residues long. CDR3 loop: CASSQEQGFGELFF. CDR3 DNA: TGTGCCAGCAGCCAAGAACAGGGGTTCGGGGAGCTGTTTTTT.

V and J are TRBV19 and TRBJ2-2, with TRBD1 matching 10 bases. Germline loops: CDR1 LNHDA, CDR2 SQIVND (reference sequence). The CDR3 covers 14 residues. With V trimmed by 9 bases and J by 7 bases, 8 bases remained unmatched. The CDR3 sequence is CASSGTGENGELFF. CDR3 sequence (DNA): TGTGCCAGCAGCGGGACAGGGGAAAACGGGGAGCTGTTTTTT.

This chain connects TRBV14 to TRBJ1-1, with D maybe TRBD1 (5 bases). The V end was cut by 3 bases, the J end by 3 bases, with 14 bases between. CDR1 is SGHDN, CDR2 FVKESK, per germline. CDR3 length equals 15 residues. The CDR3 here is CASSHVSYRHTEAFF. The DNA for the CDR3 is TGTGCCAGCAGCCACGTCTCCTACAGGCACACTGAAGCTTTCTTT.

This clone has a handful of counts. The CDR3 DNA is TGTGCCAGCAGCCCCCGGCAGGGTAGCAATCAGCCCCAGCATTTT. Translated, it gives CASSPRQGSNQPQHF. The rearrangement joins TRBV7-8 to TRBJ1-5, with D possibly matching TRBD1 (5 bases). CDR1 SGHVS and CDR2 FQNEAQ come from the germline V gene. This CDR3 spans 15 amino acids. Between the trimmed V and J ends, which lost 5 bases and 0 bases, there was a span of 11 bases. The variable domain in full, with the rest retrieved from reference TRBV7-8 and TRBJ1-5, is GAGVSQSPRYKVAKRGQDVALRCDPISGHVSLFWYQQALGQGPEFLTYFQNEAQLDKSGLPSDRFFAERPEGSVSTLKIQRTQQEDSAVYLCASSPRQGSNQPQHFGDGTRLSIL.

This clone was observed once. The chain uses TRBV5-6 and TRBJ1-6, with 9 bases matching TRBD1. Trimming took 4 bases from V and 10 from J; bases not matched to a gene: 12. CDR3 length equals 16 residues. The germline V gene encodes CDR1 SGHDT and CDR2 YYEEEE. The CDR3 protein is CASSVNRGLAVSPLHF. In DNA form, the CDR3 reads TGTGCCAGCAGCGTCAACAGGGGGCTGGCAGTATCACCCCTCCACTTT.

This chain links TRBV29-1 with TRBJ2-2; D is perhaps TRBD2 (6 bases). The CDR3 covers 14 residues. CDR1 and CDR2 from the germline V gene are SQVTM and ANQGSEA. Trimming removed 5 bases at V and 4 bases at J, with 14 bases between. The CDR3 is CSVLIGSSTGELFF. The CDR3 nucleotides are TGCAGCGTTCTGATCGGGAGTAGCACCGGGGAGCTGTTTTTT.

This clone was seen a few times. The CDR3 sequence: CASSSTPGYEQYF. As DNA, the CDR3 is TGTGCCAGCAGCTCTACCCCAGGCTACGAGCAGTACTTC. The chain joins TRBV7-9 to TRBJ2-7, with D uncertain. Germline values: CDR1 SEHNR, CDR2 FQNEAQ (reference sequence). Trimming took 4 bases from V and 3 from J, leaving 10 bases between them. This CDR3 spans 13 amino acids.